This TCR beta chain was sequenced during a study of memory CD4+ T cells and cytomegalovirus serostatus. As for the study in general: Of the healthy Belgian adults, 9 were CMV seropositive and 24 seronegative.

Authors' processing steps: Out-of-frame sequences were removed, leaving 2 million to 2.5 million distinct TCRbeta sequences. Sequenced by immunoSEQ multiplex PCR; TCRdb stores in-frame clones only, minus some. From that table come the V and J calls and clone size; the DNA was used to work out D and trimming. The sample carries 50,000 to 65,000 clones, 80% recorded once. Study results and caveats: The CMV-associated TCR signature appears largely within the CD4+ memory repertoire.

CDR3 size: 11 residues. Trimming removed 3 bases from V and 5 bases from J, with 7 bases in between. CDR1 SQVTM and CDR2 ANQGSEA come from the germline V gene. As for this clone: What it binds is not known.

Single viable CD3+CD4+CD8-CD45RO+ cells were sorted as the memory CD4+ T cells. The sample consisted of memory CD4+ T cells from blood. The clonotype comes from an adult in good health and CMV-seropositive. The chain employs TRBV29-1 and TRBJ2-5; D is unclear. The CDR3 coding sequence is TGCAGCGTTGATCTTTCCGAGACCCAGTACTTC. Its protein is CSVDLSETQYF.